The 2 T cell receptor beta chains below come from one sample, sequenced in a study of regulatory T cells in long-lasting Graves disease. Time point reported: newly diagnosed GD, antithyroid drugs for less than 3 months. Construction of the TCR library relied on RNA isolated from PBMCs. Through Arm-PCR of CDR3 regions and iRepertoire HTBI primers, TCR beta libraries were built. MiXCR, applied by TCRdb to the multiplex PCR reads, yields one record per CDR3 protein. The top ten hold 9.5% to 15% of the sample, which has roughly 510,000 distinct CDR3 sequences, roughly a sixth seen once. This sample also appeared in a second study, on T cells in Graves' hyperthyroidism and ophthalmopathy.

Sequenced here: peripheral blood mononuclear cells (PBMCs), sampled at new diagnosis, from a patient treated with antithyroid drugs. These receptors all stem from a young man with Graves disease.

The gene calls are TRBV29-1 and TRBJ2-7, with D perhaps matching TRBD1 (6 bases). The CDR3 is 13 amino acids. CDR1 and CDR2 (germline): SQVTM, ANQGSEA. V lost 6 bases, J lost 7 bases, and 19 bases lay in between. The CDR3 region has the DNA TGCAGCGTCGTCCTGCAGGGGCTAGGTGAGCAGTACTTC. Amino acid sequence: CSVVLQGLGEQYF.

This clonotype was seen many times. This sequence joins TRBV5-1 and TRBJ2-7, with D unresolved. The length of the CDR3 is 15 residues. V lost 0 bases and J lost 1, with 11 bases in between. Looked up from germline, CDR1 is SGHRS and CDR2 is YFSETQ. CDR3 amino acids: CASSLAVTPSYEQYF. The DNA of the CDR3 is TGCGCCAGCAGCTTGGCCGTGACACCGTCCTACGAGCAGTACTTC.